The source of this T cell receptor (beta chain) is a study of tumor and adjacent non-tumor tissue in lung cancer. Whole-study context: Patients were aged roughly 31 to 76, 10 men and 4 to 6 women, stage I to III. Each sample yielded around 4.2 million productive TCRbeta reads on average. Points from the study as a whole: Top 100 clones took a larger repertoire share in normal lung.

A modified ARM-PCR protocol with three rounds of nested PCR amplified TCRbeta. TCRdb re-derived calls from the multiplex PCR reads in MiXCR, one entry per CDR3 protein. Of about 75,000 distinct CDR3 sequences listed, around four fifths are singletons. This sample's RNA came from whole unsorted tissue. Chemotherapy-naive patients with new lung cancer underwent thoracic surgery in China, August–late 2014. The CDR3 consists of 15 residues. The germline V and J ends were trimmed by 5 bases and 8 bases, with 19 bases remaining between them. On this clonotype: What it binds is not known. Lacking the conserved final phenylalanine or tryptophan, this CDR3 likely reflects a read error.

V and J are TRBV12-3 or TRBV12-4 and TRBJ2-1; possible D gene TRBD1, 5 bases. Material for sequencing was lung tumor tissue. The clonotype originates from a woman between 50 and 59 years old with non-small cell lung cancer. CDR3 sequence reads: CASSPWTKTGDEQFL. In DNA form, the CDR3 reads TGTGCCAGCAGTCCGTGGACAAAAACAGGCGATGAGCAGTTCCTC.